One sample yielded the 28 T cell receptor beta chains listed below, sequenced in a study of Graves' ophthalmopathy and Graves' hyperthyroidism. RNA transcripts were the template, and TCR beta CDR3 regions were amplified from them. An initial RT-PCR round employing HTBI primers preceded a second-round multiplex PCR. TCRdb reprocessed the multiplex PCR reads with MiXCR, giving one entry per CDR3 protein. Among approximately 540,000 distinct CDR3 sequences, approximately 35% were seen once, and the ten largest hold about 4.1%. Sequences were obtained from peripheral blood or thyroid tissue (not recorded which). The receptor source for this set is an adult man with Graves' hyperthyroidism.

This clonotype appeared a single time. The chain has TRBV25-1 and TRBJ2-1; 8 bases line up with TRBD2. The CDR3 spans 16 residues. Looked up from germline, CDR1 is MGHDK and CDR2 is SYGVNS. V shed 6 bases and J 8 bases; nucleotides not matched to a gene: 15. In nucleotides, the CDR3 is TGTGCCAGCAGCCCGTCCCCAGCGGGAGCACGGGATGAGCAGTTCTTC. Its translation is CASSPSPAGARDEQFF.

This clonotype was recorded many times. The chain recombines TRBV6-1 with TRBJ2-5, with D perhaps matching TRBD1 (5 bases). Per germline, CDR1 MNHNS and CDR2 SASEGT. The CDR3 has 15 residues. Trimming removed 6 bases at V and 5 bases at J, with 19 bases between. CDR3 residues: CASRPGHINPETQYF. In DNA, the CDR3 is TGTGCCAGCAGGCCAGGACACATTAACCCCGAGACCCAGTACTTC.

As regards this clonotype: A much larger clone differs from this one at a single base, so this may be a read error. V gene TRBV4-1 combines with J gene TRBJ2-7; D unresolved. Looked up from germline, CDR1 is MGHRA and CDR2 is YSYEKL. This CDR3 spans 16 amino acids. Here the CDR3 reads CANSQDMADRTYEQYF. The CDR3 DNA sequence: TGTGCCAACAGCCAAGATATGGCGGACCGTACCTACGAGCAGTACTTC.

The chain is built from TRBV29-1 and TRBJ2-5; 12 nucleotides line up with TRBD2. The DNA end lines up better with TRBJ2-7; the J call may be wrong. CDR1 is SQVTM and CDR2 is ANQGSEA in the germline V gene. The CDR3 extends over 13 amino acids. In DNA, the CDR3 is TGCAGCGTCTGGACTAGCGGGACGTACGAGCAGTACTTC. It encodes CSVWTSGTYEQYF.

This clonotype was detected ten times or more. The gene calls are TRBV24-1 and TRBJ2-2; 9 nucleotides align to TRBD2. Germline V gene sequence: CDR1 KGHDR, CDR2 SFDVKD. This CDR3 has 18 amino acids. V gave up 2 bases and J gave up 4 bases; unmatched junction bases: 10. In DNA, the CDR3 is TGTGCCACCAGTGATTCCTCGGGGCTAGCGGGACTCACCGGGGAGCTGTTTTTT. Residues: CATSDSSGLAGLTGELFF.

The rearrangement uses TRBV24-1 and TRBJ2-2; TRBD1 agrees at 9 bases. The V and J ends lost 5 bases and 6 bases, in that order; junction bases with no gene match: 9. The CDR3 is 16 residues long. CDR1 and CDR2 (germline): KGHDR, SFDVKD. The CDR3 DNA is TGTGCCACCAGTGTCGCGGGACAGGGTCGATCCGGGGAGCTGTTTTTT. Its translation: CATSVAGQGRSGELFF.

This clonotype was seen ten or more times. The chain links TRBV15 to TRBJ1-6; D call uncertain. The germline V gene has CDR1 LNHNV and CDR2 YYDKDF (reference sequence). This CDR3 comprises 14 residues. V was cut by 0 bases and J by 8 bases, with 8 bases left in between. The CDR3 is CATSRDGRDSPLHF. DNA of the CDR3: TGTGCCACCAGCAGAGATGGGAGGGATTCACCCCTCCACTTT.

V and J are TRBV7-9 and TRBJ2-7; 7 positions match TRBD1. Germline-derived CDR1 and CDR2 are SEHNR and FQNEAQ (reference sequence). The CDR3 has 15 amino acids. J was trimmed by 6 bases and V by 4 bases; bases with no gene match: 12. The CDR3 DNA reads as TGTGCCAGCAGCTCTCCCCTTGACAGGGTCGGCGAGCAGTACTTC. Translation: CASSSPLDRVGEQYF.

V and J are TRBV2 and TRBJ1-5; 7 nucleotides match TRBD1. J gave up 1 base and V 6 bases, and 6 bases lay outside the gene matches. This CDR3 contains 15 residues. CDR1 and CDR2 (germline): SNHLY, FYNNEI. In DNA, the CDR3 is TGTGCCAGCAGCGAAACAGGGGAGAGCAATCAGCCCCAGCATTTT. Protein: CASSETGESNQPQHF.

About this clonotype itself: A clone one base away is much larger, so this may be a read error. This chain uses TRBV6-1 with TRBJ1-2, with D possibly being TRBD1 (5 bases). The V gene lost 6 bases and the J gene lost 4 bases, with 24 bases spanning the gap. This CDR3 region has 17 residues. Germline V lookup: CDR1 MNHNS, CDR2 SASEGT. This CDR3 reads CASRRDGLSQDRYGYTF. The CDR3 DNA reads TGTGCCAGCAGACGGGACGGCCTCTCTCAGGACCGCTATGGCTACACCTTC.

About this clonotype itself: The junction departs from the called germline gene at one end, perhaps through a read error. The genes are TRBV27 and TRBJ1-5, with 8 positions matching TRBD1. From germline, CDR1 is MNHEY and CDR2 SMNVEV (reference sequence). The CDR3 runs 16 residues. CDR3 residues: CVSSLSGQGRSQPQHF. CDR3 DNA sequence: TGTGTCAGCAGTTTAAGCGGACAGGGACGGAGTCAGCCCCAGCATTTT.

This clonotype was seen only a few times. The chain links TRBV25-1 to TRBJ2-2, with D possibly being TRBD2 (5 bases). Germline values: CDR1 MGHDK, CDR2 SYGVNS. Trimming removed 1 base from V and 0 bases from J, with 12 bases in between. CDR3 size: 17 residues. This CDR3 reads CASSEFRGNPNTGELFF. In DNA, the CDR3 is TGTGCCAGCAGTGAATTTCGAGGGAACCCGAACACCGGGGAGCTGTTTTTT.

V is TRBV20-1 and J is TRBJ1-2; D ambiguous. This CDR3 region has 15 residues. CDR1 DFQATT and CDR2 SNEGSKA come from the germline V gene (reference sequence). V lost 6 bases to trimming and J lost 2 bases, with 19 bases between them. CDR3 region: CSAIRTEQKNYGYTF. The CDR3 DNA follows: TGCAGTGCCATACGGACGGAACAAAAGAACTATGGCTACACCTTC.

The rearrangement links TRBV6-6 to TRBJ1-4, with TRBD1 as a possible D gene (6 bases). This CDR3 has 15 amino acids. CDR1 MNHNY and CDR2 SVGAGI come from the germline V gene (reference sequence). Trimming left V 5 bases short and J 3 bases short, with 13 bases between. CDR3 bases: TGTGCCAGCAGTGCACCGGACAGTCCTAATGAAAAACTGTTTTTT. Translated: CASSAPDSPNEKLFF.

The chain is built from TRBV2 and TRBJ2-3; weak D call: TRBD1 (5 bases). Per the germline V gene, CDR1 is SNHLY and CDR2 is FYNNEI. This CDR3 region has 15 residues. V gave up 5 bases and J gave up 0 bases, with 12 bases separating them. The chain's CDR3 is CASSLSKGSTDTQYF. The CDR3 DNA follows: TGTGCCAGCAGTTTATCGAAGGGGAGCACAGATACGCAGTATTTT.

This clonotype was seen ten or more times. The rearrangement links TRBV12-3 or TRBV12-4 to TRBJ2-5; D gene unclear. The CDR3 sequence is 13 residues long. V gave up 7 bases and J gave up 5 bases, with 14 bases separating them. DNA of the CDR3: TGTGCCAGCAATGTTGGAGTCTGGGAGACCCAGTACTTC. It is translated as CASNVGVWETQYF.

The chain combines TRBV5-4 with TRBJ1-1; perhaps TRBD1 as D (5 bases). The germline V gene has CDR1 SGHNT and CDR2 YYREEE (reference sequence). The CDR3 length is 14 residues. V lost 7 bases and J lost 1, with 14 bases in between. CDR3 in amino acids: CASALGVPNTEAFF. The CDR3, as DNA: TGTGCCAGCGCTTTAGGGGTTCCGAACACTGAAGCTTTCTTT.

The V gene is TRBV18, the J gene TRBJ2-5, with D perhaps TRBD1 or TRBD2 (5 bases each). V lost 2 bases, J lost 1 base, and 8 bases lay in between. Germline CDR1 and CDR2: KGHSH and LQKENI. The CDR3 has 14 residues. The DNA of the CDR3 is TGTGCCAGCTCACCAGAGGGGAGCCAAGAGACCCAGTACTTC. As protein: CASSPEGSQETQYF.

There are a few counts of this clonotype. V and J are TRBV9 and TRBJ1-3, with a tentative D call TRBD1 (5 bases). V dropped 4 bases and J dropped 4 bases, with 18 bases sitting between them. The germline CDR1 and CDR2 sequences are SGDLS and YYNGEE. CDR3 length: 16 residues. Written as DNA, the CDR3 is TGTGCCAGCAGCCAGAAAGCAGGGAAAGCCGGAAACACCATATATTTT. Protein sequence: CASSQKAGKAGNTIYF.

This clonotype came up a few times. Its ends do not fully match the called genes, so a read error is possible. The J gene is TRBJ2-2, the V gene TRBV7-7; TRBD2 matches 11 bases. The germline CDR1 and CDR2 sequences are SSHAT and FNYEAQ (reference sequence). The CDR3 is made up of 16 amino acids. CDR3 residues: CASSPTSGSWTGELFF. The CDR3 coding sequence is TGTGCTAGCAGCCCTACTAGCGGGAGTTGGACCGGGGAGCTGTTTTTT.

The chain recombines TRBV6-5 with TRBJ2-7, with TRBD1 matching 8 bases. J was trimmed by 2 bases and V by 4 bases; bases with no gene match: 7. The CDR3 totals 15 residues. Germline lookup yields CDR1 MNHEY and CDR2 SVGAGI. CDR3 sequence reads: CASSSQGATPYEQYF. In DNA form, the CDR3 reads TGTGCCAGCAGTTCCCAGGGGGCGACCCCCTACGAGCAGTACTTC.

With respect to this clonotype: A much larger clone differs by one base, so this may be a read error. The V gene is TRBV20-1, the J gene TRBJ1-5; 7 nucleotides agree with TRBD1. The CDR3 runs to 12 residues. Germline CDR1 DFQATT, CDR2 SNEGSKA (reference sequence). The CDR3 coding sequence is TGCAGTGCTAAGGCAGGGGGTCAGCCCCGGCATTTT. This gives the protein CSAKAGGQPRHF.

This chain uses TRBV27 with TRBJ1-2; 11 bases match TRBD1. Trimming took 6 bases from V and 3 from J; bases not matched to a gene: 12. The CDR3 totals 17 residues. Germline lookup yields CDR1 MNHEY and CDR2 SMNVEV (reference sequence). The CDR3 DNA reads TGTGCCAGCAGCCCTTATGGGACAGGGGGGTCGTACTATGGCTACACCTTC. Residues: CASSPYGTGGSYYGYTF.

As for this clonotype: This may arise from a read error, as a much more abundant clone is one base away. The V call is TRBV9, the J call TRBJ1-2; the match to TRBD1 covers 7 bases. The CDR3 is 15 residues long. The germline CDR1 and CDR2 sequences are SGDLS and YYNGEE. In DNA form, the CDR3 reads TGTGCCAGCACCCAAACGACAGGGTTATCGGATGGCTGCACCTTC. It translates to CASTQTTGLSDGCTF.

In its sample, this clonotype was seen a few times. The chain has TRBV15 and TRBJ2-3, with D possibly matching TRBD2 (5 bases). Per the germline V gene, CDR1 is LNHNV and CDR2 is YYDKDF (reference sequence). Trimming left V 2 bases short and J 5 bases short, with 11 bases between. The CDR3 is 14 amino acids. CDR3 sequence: CATSRPRRGDTQYF. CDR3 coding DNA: TGTGCCACCAGCAGACCCAGACGGGGAGATACGCAGTATTTT. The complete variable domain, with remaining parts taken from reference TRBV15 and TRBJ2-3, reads DAMVIQNPRYQVTQFGKPVTLSCSQTLNHNVMYWYQQKSSQAPKLLFHYYDKDFNNEADTPDNFQSRRPNTSFCFLDIRSPGLGDTAMYLCATSRPRRGDTQYFGPGTRLTVL.

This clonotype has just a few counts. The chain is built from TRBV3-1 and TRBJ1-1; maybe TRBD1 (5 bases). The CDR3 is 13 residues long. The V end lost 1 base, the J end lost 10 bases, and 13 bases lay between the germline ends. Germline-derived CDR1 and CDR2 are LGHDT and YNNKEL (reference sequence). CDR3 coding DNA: TGTGCCAGCAGCCAAGTAGGGACCGGAGGAGCTTTCTTT. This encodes CASSQVGTGGAFF.

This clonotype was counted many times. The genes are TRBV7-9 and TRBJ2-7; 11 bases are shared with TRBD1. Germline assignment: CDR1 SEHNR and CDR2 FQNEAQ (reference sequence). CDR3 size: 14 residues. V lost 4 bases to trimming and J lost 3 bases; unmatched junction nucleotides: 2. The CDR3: CASSSDRGRYEQYF. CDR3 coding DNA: TGTGCCAGCAGCTCGGACAGGGGGCGCTACGAGCAGTACTTC.

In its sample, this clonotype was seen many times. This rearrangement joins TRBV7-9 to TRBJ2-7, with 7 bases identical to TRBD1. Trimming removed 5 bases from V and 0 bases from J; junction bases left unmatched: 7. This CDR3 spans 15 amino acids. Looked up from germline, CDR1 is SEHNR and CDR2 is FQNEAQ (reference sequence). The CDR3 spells CASSGSGQSSYEQYF. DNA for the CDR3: TGTGCCAGCAGCGGCTCGGGACAGAGCTCCTACGAGCAGTACTTC.